This is a list of T cell receptor beta chains from one sample in a study of T cell repertoires in ileal Crohn's disease. TCRdb keeps only in-frame clones here, not all; method: immunoSEQ multiplex PCR. The sample comprises over 15,000 clones, 70% to 90% of which are singletons, and approximately 10% rests with the top ten. Sample: ileal tissue. The receptors shown here come from an adult with Crohn's disease. Each CDR3 is given with its conserved first and last residue. The D gene is left open where the match is weak. Clone sizes are given selectively: once, few, many, or a class where the clone is expanded.

CDR3aa: CASSLDRLSSYEQYF
CDR3nt: TGTGCCAGCAGCTTAGACAGGTTGAGCTCCTACGAGCAGTACTTC
len: 15
j_gene: TRBJ2-7
v_gene: TRBV7-2
d_gene: -
abundance: -

CDR3aa: CASSSTRVETQYF
CDR3nt: TGTGCCAGCAGCTCCACCAGGGTCGAGACCCAGTACTTC
len: 13
j_gene: TRBJ2-5
v_gene: TRBV7-6
d_gene: -
abundance: -

CDR3aa: CASSGGFEAFF
CDR3nt: TGTGCCAGCAGCGGAGGGTTTGAAGCTTTCTTT
len: 11
j_gene: TRBJ1-1
v_gene: TRBV5-6
d_gene: -
abundance: -

CDR3aa: CASSHFTGVETEAFF
CDR3nt: TGTGCCAGCAGCCATTTTACAGGGGTGGAGACTGAAGCTTTCTTT
len: 15
j_gene: TRBJ1-1
v_gene: TRBV7-2
d_gene: TRBD1
abundance: -

CDR3aa: CASGRDRTRTEAFF
CDR3nt: TGTGCCAGTGGCCGGGACAGAACGAGGACTGAAGCTTTCTTT
len: 14
j_gene: TRBJ1-1
v_gene: TRBV19
d_gene: TRBD1
abundance: -

CDR3aa: CASSFSRGSGDTQYF
CDR3nt: TGTGCCAGCAGCTTCTCCAGGGGTTCGGGAGATACGCAGTATTTT
len: 15
j_gene: TRBJ2-3
v_gene: TRBV11-3
d_gene: -
abundance: -

CDR3aa: CASSRSDPTLNSPLHF
CDR3nt: TGTGCCAGCAGTCGAAGCGATCCCACCCTTAATTCACCCCTCCACTTT
len: 16
j_gene: TRBJ1-6
v_gene: TRBV7-9
d_gene: -
abundance: -

CDR3aa: CASSSGQGGETQYF
CDR3nt: TGCGCCAGCAGCTCCGGACAGGGGGGCGAGACCCAGTACTTC
len: 14
j_gene: TRBJ2-5
v_gene: TRBV5-1
d_gene: TRBD1
abundance: -

CDR3aa: CAWSETSGVTDTQYF
CDR3nt: TGTGCCTGGAGCGAGACTAGCGGAGTTACAGATACGCAGTATTTT
len: 15
j_gene: TRBJ2-3
v_gene: TRBV30
d_gene: TRBD2
abundance: -

CDR3aa: CASSPRTGGAPMPEGEQFF
CDR3nt: TGTGCCAGCAGCCCCCGGACAGGGGGCGCACCAATGCCCGAGGGTGAGCAGTTCTTC
len: 19
j_gene: TRBJ2-1
v_gene: TRBV7-8
d_gene: TRBD1
abundance: -

CDR3aa: CASSSSVNTEAFF
CDR3nt: TGTGCCAGCAGCTCTTCGGTGAACACTGAAGCTTTCTTT
len: 13
j_gene: TRBJ1-1
v_gene: TRBV5-6
d_gene: -
abundance: -

CDR3aa: CASSLGTGNNEKLFF
CDR3nt: TGTGCCAGCAGCTTAGGGACAGGCAATAATGAAAAACTGTTTTTT
len: 15
j_gene: TRBJ1-4
v_gene: TRBV7-9
d_gene: TRBD1
abundance: -

CDR3aa: CASSTPWDRASYEQYF
CDR3nt: TGTGCCAGCAGCACCCCTTGGGACAGGGCGTCCTACGAGCAGTACTTC
len: 16
j_gene: TRBJ2-7
v_gene: TRBV5-6
d_gene: TRBD1
abundance: -

CDR3aa: CASSVGGGEGYTEAFF
CDR3nt: TGTGCCAGCAGCGTAGGAGGGGGGGAAGGGTACACCGAAGCTTTCTTT
len: 16
j_gene: TRBJ1-1
v_gene: TRBV9
d_gene: -
abundance: -

CDR3aa: CASSLQQGVGEQYF
CDR3nt: TGTGCCAGCAGCTTACAACAGGGAGTCGGCGAGCAGTACTTC
len: 14
j_gene: TRBJ2-7
v_gene: TRBV7-8
d_gene: -
abundance: -

CDR3aa: CASSPDRDEQYF
CDR3nt: TGTGCCAGCTCACCAGACAGGGACGAGCAGTACTTC
len: 12
j_gene: TRBJ2-7
v_gene: TRBV18
d_gene: TRBD1
abundance: -

CDR3aa: CASSLSLAGARHEQFF
CDR3nt: TGCGCCAGCAGCTTGTCGCTAGCGGGGGCCAGGCATGAGCAGTTCTTC
len: 16
j_gene: TRBJ2-1
v_gene: TRBV5-1
d_gene: TRBD2
abundance: -

CDR3aa: CASSPLGTHKGGELFF
CDR3nt: TGTGCCAGCAGCCCCTTAGGGACACACAAGGGCGGGGAGCTGTTTTTT
len: 16
j_gene: TRBJ2-2
v_gene: TRBV9
d_gene: -
abundance: -

CDR3aa: CASSVPFTGDYNEQFF
CDR3nt: TGTGCCAGCAGCGTACCCTTTACGGGGGACTACAATGAGCAGTTCTTC
len: 16
j_gene: TRBJ2-1
v_gene: TRBV9
d_gene: -
abundance: -

CDR3aa: CASSGTGIGGYTF
CDR3nt: TGTGCCAGCAGCGGGACAGGGATTGGTGGCTACACCTTC
len: 13
j_gene: TRBJ1-2
v_gene: TRBV9
d_gene: TRBD1
abundance: -

CDR3aa: CASSHVEGSETQYF
CDR3nt: TGTGCCAGCAGCCATGTGGAGGGCAGCGAGACCCAGTACTTC
len: 14
j_gene: TRBJ2-5
v_gene: TRBV5-6
d_gene: -
abundance: once

CDR3aa: CASSWPETQYF
CDR3nt: TGTGCCAGCTCCTGGCCGGAGACCCAGTACTTC
len: 11
j_gene: TRBJ2-5
v_gene: TRBV2
d_gene: -
abundance: -

CDR3aa: CATSRDRSQPQHF
CDR3nt: TGTGCCACCAGCAGAGATCGGAGTCAGCCCCAGCATTTT
len: 13
j_gene: TRBJ1-5
v_gene: TRBV15
d_gene: -
abundance: -

CDR3aa: CASSGQGFYTF
CDR3nt: TGTGCCAGCAGCGGACAGGGGTTCTACACCTTC
len: 11
j_gene: TRBJ1-2
v_gene: TRBV9
d_gene: TRBD1
abundance: -

CDR3aa: CASSTRGAKNIQYF
CDR3nt: TGTGCCAGTAGTACCCGGGGTGCCAAAAACATTCAGTACTTC
len: 14
j_gene: TRBJ2-4
v_gene: TRBV19
d_gene: -
abundance: few

CDR3aa: CASTLSSGYTDTQYF
CDR3nt: TGTGCCAGCACCCTTAGTTCGGGGTACACAGATACGCAGTATTTT
len: 15
j_gene: TRBJ2-3
v_gene: TRBV2
d_gene: -
abundance: -

CDR3aa: CASSNRQGWNSPLHF
CDR3nt: TGTGCCAGCAGCAACCGACAGGGCTGGAATTCACCCCTCCACTTT
len: 15
j_gene: TRBJ1-6
v_gene: TRBV7-2
d_gene: TRBD1
abundance: -

CDR3aa: CASSQQQTGEKLFF
CDR3nt: TGTGCCAGCAGCCAACAGCAGACAGGTGAAAAACTGTTTTTT
len: 14
j_gene: TRBJ1-4
v_gene: TRBV4-2
d_gene: -
abundance: -

CDR3aa: CATRGGGTGDTSTEAFF
CDR3nt: TGTGCCACCAGGGGGGGCGGGACAGGGGATACGTCCACTGAAGCTTTCTTT
len: 17
j_gene: TRBJ1-1
v_gene: TRBV15
d_gene: TRBD1
abundance: -

CDR3aa: CASRVNWGQPQHF
CDR3nt: TGTGCCAGCAGAGTGAATTGGGGCCAGCCCCAGCATTTT
len: 13
j_gene: TRBJ1-5
v_gene: TRBV6-1
d_gene: -
abundance: -

CDR3aa: CASSQDRASYEQYF
CDR3nt: TGTGCCAGCAGTCAGGACAGAGCTTCCTACGAGCAGTACTTC
len: 14
j_gene: TRBJ2-7
v_gene: TRBV5-5
d_gene: -
abundance: -

CDR3aa: CASSPGWFYGYTF
CDR3nt: TGTGCCAGCAGCCCAGGGTGGTTCTATGGCTACACCTTC
len: 13
j_gene: TRBJ1-2
v_gene: TRBV7-2
d_gene: -
abundance: once

CDR3aa: CAWSGGTGGRFNSPLHF
CDR3nt: TGTGCCTGGAGTGGGGGGACAGGGGGCCGATTCAATTCACCCCTCCACTTT
len: 17
j_gene: TRBJ1-6
v_gene: TRBV30
d_gene: TRBD1
abundance: once

CDR3aa: CASTLGQGDSPLHF
CDR3nt: TGTGCCAGCACCCTTGGACAGGGCGATTCACCCCTCCACTTT
len: 14
j_gene: TRBJ1-6
v_gene: TRBV9
d_gene: TRBD1
abundance: -

CDR3aa: CASSVADSGFSGYTF
CDR3nt: TGTGCCAGCAGCGTAGCGGACAGCGGTTTCTCTGGCTACACCTTC
len: 15
j_gene: TRBJ1-2
v_gene: TRBV9
d_gene: -
abundance: -

CDR3aa: CASSSNRGNYGYTF
CDR3nt: TGTGCCAGCAGCTCTAACAGGGGTAACTATGGCTACACCTTC
len: 14
j_gene: TRBJ1-2
v_gene: TRBV7-2
d_gene: TRBD1
abundance: -

CDR3aa: CASSLIERGNTIYF
CDR3nt: TGTGCCAGCAGCTTAATCGAGAGAGGAAACACCATATATTTT
len: 14
j_gene: TRBJ1-3
v_gene: TRBV5-5
d_gene: -
abundance: few

CDR3aa: CATTNDRLSNEQFF
CDR3nt: TGTGCCACCACTAATGACAGGTTGTCGAATGAGCAGTTCTTC
len: 14
j_gene: TRBJ2-1
v_gene: TRBV15
d_gene: -
abundance: -

CDR3aa: CASSQRNSPLHF
CDR3nt: TGCGCCAGCAGCCAGCGGAATTCACCCCTCCACTTT
len: 12
j_gene: TRBJ1-6
v_gene: TRBV4-1
d_gene: -
abundance: -

CDR3aa: CASSLQASGVYEQYF
CDR3nt: TGTGCCAGCAGCTTACAGGCTAGCGGGGTATACGAGCAGTACTTC
len: 15
j_gene: TRBJ2-7
v_gene: TRBV7-2
d_gene: TRBD2
abundance: -